This T cell receptor (beta chain) comes out of a study of T cell responses to AZD1222 COVID-19 vaccine. Study-level results: Seropositivity was recorded at baseline in only a handful of AZD1222 recipients. Donors were mostly white British, more females; clonal diversity possibly underestimated. The breadth and depth of Spike-specific TCRs increased once two AZD1222 doses had been given. Sampling captured repertoires only after the peak T cell response.

Note on this clone: The target antigen is unknown.

Using immunoSEQ multiplex PCR, the repertoire was profiled, and TCRdb retains in-frame clones only, with some absent. The sample yields under 200,000 clones, about 90% seen once. The clonotype comes from an adult who received the AZD1222 COVID-19 vaccine. The specimen was peripheral blood, collected 28 days after the second AZD1222 dose.

This CDR3 is CASSLADRVDEKLFF. In DNA form, the CDR3 reads TGCGCCAGCAGCTTGGCGGACAGGGTGGATGAAAAACTGTTTTTT. The chain has TRBV5-1 and TRBJ1-4, with TRBD1 identical over 8 bases. CDR3 length: 15 amino acids. The V gene end was trimmed by 0 bases and the J gene end by 6 bases; junction bases not matched to a gene: 4. CDR1 is SGHRS and CDR2 is YFSETQ in the germline V gene.